The 22 T cell receptor beta chains in this list originate from one sample, sequenced in a study of blood T cell repertoires in COVID-19. TCRdb's table, derived via immunoSEQ multiplex PCR, lists solely in-frame clones and lacks some. The repertoire holds hundreds of thousands of clones, with 65% to 90% as singletons. Sequenced sample: peripheral blood. The receptors here all came from a man aged 45-65 years with COVID-19, enrolled during active disease.

This chain links TRBV6-5 with TRBJ1-2, with D perhaps TRBD1 (5 bases). V was shortened by 0 bases and J by 9 bases, with 8 bases between the two germline ends. The CDR3 spans 12 residues. Germline-derived CDR1 and CDR2 are MNHEY and SVGAGI. Here the CDR3 DNA reads TGTGCCAGCAGTTACTCGGGGGGGAGCTACACCTTC. Its translation: CASSYSGGSYTF.

V and J are TRBV20-1 and TRBJ2-4; 7 nucleotides line up with TRBD2. Germline CDR1 reads DFQATT; CDR2 reads SNEGSKA (reference sequence). Germline trimming cut 3 bases from V and 5 bases from J; bases unmatched to any gene: 7. This CDR3 spans 14 amino acids. The CDR3 loop is CSASFLAVQNIQYF. CDR3 sequence (DNA): TGCAGTGCTAGTTTTCTAGCGGTACAAAACATTCAGTACTTC.

The chain is built from TRBV9 and TRBJ2-1; D perhaps matches TRBD2 (6 bases). This CDR3 comprises 16 residues. Germline V gives CDR1 SGDLS, CDR2 YYNGEE. Trimming removed 4 bases from V and 1 base from J, with 15 bases in between. The CDR3 region has the DNA TGTGCCAGCAGCTCACGGGGTGCGGGGTCCTACAATGAGCAGTTCTTC. It specifies CASSSRGAGSYNEQFF. Full variable domain (outside the CDR3, taken from reference TRBV9 and TRBJ2-1): DSGVTQTPKHLITATGQRVTLRCSPRSGDLSVYWYQQSLDQGLQFLIQYYNGEERAKGNILERFSAQQFPDLHSELNLSSLELGDSALYFCASSSRGAGSYNEQFFGPGTRLTVL.

The V call is TRBV19, the J call TRBJ1-3, with D perhaps TRBD1 (5 bases). The germline V gene has CDR1 LNHDA and CDR2 SQIVND (reference sequence). V was pared by 7 bases and J by 3 bases, with 13 bases between. The CDR3 covers 14 residues. The CDR3 nucleotides read TGTGCCAGTACCTCTCGGGGGGGTGGAAACACCATATATTTT. This codes for CASTSRGGGNTIYF.

The CDR3: CASSQGLAGGRETQYF. The CDR3 nucleotides read TGTGCCAGCAGCCAGGGACTAGCGGGGGGGCGAGAGACCCAGTACTTC. The rearrangement uses TRBV4-2 and TRBJ2-5, with 16 bases that match TRBD2. Germline CDR1 reads LGHNA; CDR2 reads YNFKEQ. J lost 4 bases, V lost 3 bases, and 2 bases had no gene match. The CDR3 runs to 16 residues.

V and J are TRBV5-1 and TRBJ1-1, with a tentative D call TRBD1 (6 bases). Germline lookup yields CDR1 SGHRS and CDR2 YFSETQ. Trimming removed 0 bases at V and 2 bases at J, with 11 bases between. This CDR3 is built from 15 residues. The DNA for the CDR3 is TGCGCCAGCAGCTTGGAACAGGGTAAAAACACTGAAGCTTTCTTT. It codes for CASSLEQGKNTEAFF. Full variable domain (missing parts from reference TRBV5-1 and TRBJ1-1): KAGVTQTPRYLIKTRGQQVTLSCSPISGHRSVSWYQQTPGQGLQFLFEYFSETQRNKGNFPGRFSGRQFSNSRSEMNVSTLELGDSALYLCASSLEQGKNTEAFFGQGTRLTVV.

This clone was recorded once. The chain is built from TRBV7-6 and TRBJ2-5; TRBD2 matches 8 bases. Losses at the gene ends were 8 bases for V and 0 bases for J; bases not matched to a gene: 2. Germline CDR1 reads SGHVS; CDR2 reads FNYEAQ. The CDR3 runs 13 residues. CDR3 sequence (DNA): TGTGCCAGCGTCGGGGGGGACCAAGAGACCCAGTACTTC. Translation: CASVGGDQETQYF.

The J gene is TRBJ1-5, the V gene TRBV19; 8 positions agree with TRBD1. Germline V gene data show CDR1 as LNHDA and CDR2 as SQIVND (reference sequence). This CDR3 comprises 18 residues. The J segment lost 0 bases and the V segment lost 4 bases, leaving 11 bases of the junction unmatched. The DNA for the CDR3 is TGTGCCAGTAGTACCTCCTATGGACAGGGACGTAGCAATCAGCCCCAGCATTTT. Residues: CASSTSYGQGRSNQPQHF.

The V call is TRBV10-3, the J call TRBJ1-1; tentative D call: TRBD1 (5 bases). Germline V gene sequence: CDR1 ENHRY, CDR2 SYGVKD. The CDR3 covers 15 residues. V shed 3 bases and J shed 2 bases, with 13 bases lying between them. The CDR3 here is CAISERSGHNTEAFF. The CDR3 nucleotides are TGTGCCATCAGTGAAAGGTCTGGACACAACACTGAAGCTTTCTTT.

The chain employs TRBV7-9 and TRBJ2-1; TRBD2 matches 14 bases. Germline loops: CDR1 SEHNR, CDR2 FQNEAQ (reference sequence). This CDR3 is 18 amino acids long. With V trimmed by 8 bases and J by 2 bases, 11 bases remained unmatched. This CDR3 is CASGTGTSGGWTYNEQFF. CDR3 nucleotide sequence: TGTGCCAGCGGCACCGGGACTAGCGGGGGTTGGACCTACAATGAGCAGTTCTTC.

J is TRBJ1-1 and V is TRBV11-2, with 7 bases fitting TRBD1. This CDR3 contains 14 residues. Germline CDR1 reads SGHAT; CDR2 reads FQNNGV. J lost 11 bases, V lost 4 bases, and 13 bases had no gene match. This chain's CDR3 is CASSSDRVRVEAFF. The CDR3 DNA is TGTGCCAGCAGCTCCGACAGGGTACGGGTTGAGGCTTTCTTT.

Of note for this clone: This sample also contains other DNA sequences that code for the same CDR3. The chain employs TRBV5-1 and TRBJ2-5; D is ambiguous. Germline V gene data show CDR1 as SGHRS and CDR2 as YFSETQ. The V end was cut by 0 bases, the J end by 1 base, with 7 bases between. CDR3 length: 14 residues. The CDR3 spells CASSLDSTQETQYF. The CDR3, as DNA: TGCGCCAGCAGCTTGGACAGTACCCAAGAGACCCAGTACTTC.

The V call is TRBV24-1, the J call TRBJ2-1; the match to TRBD1 covers 10 bases. The germline gives CDR1 KGHDR, CDR2 SFDVKD. The CDR3 has 16 residues. Germline trimming cut 4 bases from V and 4 bases from J; bases unmatched to any gene: 6. The DNA for the CDR3 is TGTGCCACCAGTGACCGAGACAGGGGGCGTTACAATGAGCAGTTCTTC. Amino acids: CATSDRDRGRYNEQFF.

The chain carries TRBV30 and TRBJ2-7, with D possibly matching TRBD1 (6 bases). The V gene lost 2 bases and the J gene lost 4 bases, with 12 bases spanning the gap. The CDR3 is 13 residues long. Germline CDR1 GTSNPN, CDR2 SVGIG (reference sequence). CDR3 sequence reads: CAWSSAGVYEQYF. CDR3 nucleotides: TGTGCCTGGAGTTCCGCAGGGGTGTACGAGCAGTACTTC.

This clone appeared once. V usage is TRBV19 and J usage is TRBJ2-1; no definite D call. This CDR3 has 11 amino acids. Germline CDR1 and CDR2: LNHDA and SQIVND (reference sequence). Trimming shortened V by 9 bases and J by 7 bases, and 10 bases separated the two germline ends. The CDR3 loop reads CASSRVNEQFF. In nucleotides, the CDR3 is TGTGCCAGCTCCCGGGTGAATGAGCAGTTCTTC.

The chain links TRBV19 to TRBJ1-4; TRBD1 might be the D (6 bases). This CDR3 has 14 amino acids. The germline gives CDR1 LNHDA, CDR2 SQIVND (reference sequence). The ends were cut back, 3 bases at V and 8 bases at J, with 13 bases in the middle. The CDR3 DNA is TGTGCCAGTAGTATTTTCGGACAGAGAGAAAAACTGTTTTTT. This encodes CASSIFGQREKLFF.

The V call is TRBV7-9, the J call TRBJ1-2, with D possibly being TRBD1 (6 bases). V lost 5 bases to trimming and J lost 6 bases, with 13 bases between them. The germline CDR1 and CDR2 sequences are SEHNR and FQNEAQ (reference sequence). The CDR3 is 13 residues long. The CDR3 DNA sequence: TGTGCCAGCAGCAAACAGGGAGGGAATGGCTACACCTTC. The encoded protein is CASSKQGGNGYTF. Combining the CDR3 with reference TRBV7-9 and TRBJ1-2 gives the whole variable domain DTGVSQNPRHKITKRGQNVTFRCDPISEHNRLYWYRQTLGQGPEFLTYFQNEAQLEKSRLLSDRFSAERPKGSFSTLEIQRTEQGDSAMYLCASSKQGGNGYTFGSGTRLTVV.

The chain carries TRBV28 and TRBJ1-1, with unresolved D. The V end lost 6 bases, the J end lost 1 base, and 27 bases lay between the germline ends. The CDR3 consists of 19 residues. The V gene's germline CDR1 is MDHEN and CDR2 SYDVKM. CDR3 in amino acids: CASSEFPHRQPLRNTEAFF. In DNA form, the CDR3 reads TGTGCCAGCAGCGAGTTTCCCCACCGACAACCGTTGAGGAACACTGAAGCTTTCTTT.

The CDR3 spells CASSWDAQGNTEAFF. DNA of the CDR3: TGTGCCAGCAGCTGGGACGCACAGGGGAACACTGAAGCTTTCTTT. The rearrangement joins TRBV7-8 to TRBJ1-1; tentative D call: TRBD1 (6 bases). V shed 4 bases and J shed 1 base, with 13 bases lying between them. CDR1 and CDR2 (germline): SGHVS, FQNEAQ. The CDR3 totals 15 residues.

This chain links TRBV24-1 with TRBJ2-7; D is unresolved. Per the germline V gene, CDR1 is KGHDR and CDR2 is SFDVKD. The length of the CDR3 is 11 residues. V was pared by 1 base and J by 7 bases, with 4 bases between. CDR3 sequence (DNA): TGTGCCACCAGTGATTTCCAAGAGCAGTACTTC. Translating it yields CATSDFQEQYF.

J is TRBJ2-5 and V is TRBV27; 8 bases line up with TRBD1. The J segment lost 5 bases and the V segment lost 8 bases, leaving 10 bases of the junction unmatched. From germline, CDR1 is MNHEY and CDR2 SMNVEV (reference sequence). The CDR3 loop spans 14 amino acids. The CDR3 nucleotides are TGTGCCAGCGGCAGACAGGGGCGCGGGGAGACCCAGTACTTC. As protein: CASGRQGRGETQYF.

The V gene is TRBV5-1, the J gene TRBJ2-1, with D possibly being TRBD1 (6 bases). The CDR3 extends over 16 amino acids. Germline V gene sequence: CDR1 SGHRS, CDR2 YFSETQ. With 0 bases removed from V and 0 bases from J, the gap between germline ends came to 10 bases. CDR3 DNA sequence: TGCGCCAGCAGCTTGGAAGGGGGTAGCTCCTACAATGAGCAGTTCTTC. As protein: CASSLEGGSSYNEQFF.